Below, 16 T cell receptor beta chains from the same sample are listed, as sequenced in a study of T cell responses to AZD1222 COVID-19 vaccine. Measured with immunoSEQ multiplex PCR; TCRdb has only the in-frame clones, and not every one. The sample records more than 95,000 clones, 88% being singletons. Sequenced material: peripheral blood, taken on day 0 of AZD1222 vaccination. Every receptor here comes from an adult in good health.

The V and J genes are TRBV19 and TRBJ1-4; 7 bases fit TRBD1. Losses at the gene ends were 5 bases for V and 3 bases for J; bases not matched to a gene: 6. CDR3 length equals 15 residues. The V gene's germline CDR1 is LNHDA and CDR2 SQIVND (reference sequence). The chain's CDR3 is CASSSGGLANEKLFF. The CDR3 nucleotides are TGTGCCAGTAGTTCAGGGGGTCTGGCTAATGAAAAACTGTTTTTT. The variable domain in full, completed from reference TRBV19 and TRBJ1-4, reads DGGITQSPKYLFRKEGQNVTLSCEQNLNHDAMYWYRQDPGQGLRLIYYSQIVNDFQKGDIAEGYSVSREKKESFPLTVTSAQKNPTAFYLCASSSGGLANEKLFFGSGTQLSVL.

Worth noting for this clone: One junction end disagrees with the germline gene, perhaps due to a read error. The rearrangement links TRBV12-5 to TRBJ2-1; D is undetermined. Germline V gene data show CDR1 as LGHNT and CDR2 as FRNRAP. The CDR3 is 12 residues long. In nucleotides, the CDR3 is TGTGCTAGTGGTACCTCCCACAATGAGCAGTTCTTC. It codes for CASGTSHNEQFF.

The gene calls are TRBV7-3 and TRBJ2-5; the D is unclear. Germline V gene lookup returns CDR1 SGHTA and CDR2 FQGTGA. The CDR3 has 13 residues. The V gene lost 2 bases and the J gene lost 2 bases, with 6 bases spanning the gap. In DNA, the CDR3 is TGTGCCAGCAGCTTAGGGCAGCAAGAGACCCAGTACTTC. Its protein is CASSLGQQETQYF.

The gene calls are TRBV7-2 and TRBJ2-7; D perhaps matches TRBD2 (6 bases). The CDR3 consists of 15 residues. CDR1 SGHTA and CDR2 FQGNSA come from the germline V gene. Trimming took off 2 bases at V and 6 bases at J, with 17 bases between the two ends. CDR3 in amino acids: CASSLHSGDLGEQYF. For the CDR3, the DNA is TGTGCCAGCAGCTTACATAGCGGTGACCTCGGCGAGCAGTACTTC.

This clone has a single count. The J gene is TRBJ2-4, the V gene TRBV28; tentative D call: TRBD2 (5 bases). The CDR3 sequence is 13 residues long. Trimming pared 6 bases from V and 4 bases from J, leaving 10 bases between. Germline V CDR1 and CDR2: MDHEN, SYDVKM. CDR3 amino acids: CASRESGKNIQYF. The CDR3 DNA sequence: TGTGCCAGCAGAGAGTCGGGGAAAAACATTCAGTACTTC.

The V call is TRBV7-2, the J call TRBJ1-5; TRBD1 might be the D (5 bases). V was clipped by 2 bases and J by 1 base, with 12 bases between them. The V gene's germline CDR1 is SGHTA and CDR2 FQGNSA. This CDR3 is 16 amino acids long. CDR3 nucleotides: TGTGCCAGCAGCTTAAATGCAGGGTCGAGCAATCAGCCCCAGCATTTT. Protein product: CASSLNAGSSNQPQHF.

The V call is TRBV5-4, the J call TRBJ2-1; D gene unclear. V was pared by 0 bases and J by 0 bases, with 10 bases between. This CDR3 is built from 16 residues. The germline V gene has CDR1 SGHNT and CDR2 YYREEE (reference sequence). CDR3 DNA: TGTGCCAGCAGCTTGGGGCGTGACCACTCCTACAATGAGCAGTTCTTC. This gives the protein CASSLGRDHSYNEQFF.

The chain employs TRBV18 and TRBJ2-1; 7 bases are a match to TRBD2. The germline V gene encodes CDR1 KGHSH and CDR2 LQKENI. The CDR3 extends over 14 amino acids. V was clipped by 3 bases and J by 10 bases; unmatched bases: 9. The CDR3 here is CASSPSGATLEQFF. The DNA of the CDR3 is TGTGCCAGCTCACCGAGCGGGGCTACGCTGGAGCAGTTCTTC.

The V gene is TRBV24-1, the J gene TRBJ1-5; D might be TRBD1 (6 bases). V gave up 5 bases and J gave up 2 bases, with 9 bases separating them. Germline loops: CDR1 KGHDR, CDR2 SFDVKD. The CDR3 extends over 14 amino acids. CDR3 protein: CATSVAGGNQPQHF. DNA for the CDR3: TGTGCCACCAGTGTGGCAGGGGGCAATCAGCCCCAGCATTTT.

The rearrangement uses TRBV25-1 and TRBJ1-2; weak D call: TRBD1 (5 bases). This CDR3 spans 16 amino acids. V lost 3 bases and J lost 3, with 17 bases in between. Per germline, CDR1 MGHDK and CDR2 SYGVNS. CDR3 sequence: CASSDPGRELDYGYTF. DNA for the CDR3: TGTGCCAGCAGTGACCCAGGGAGGGAACTTGACTATGGCTACACCTTC.

Turning to this clone: This same CDR3 is encoded by further DNA sequences in the sample. The chain has TRBV28 and TRBJ2-1; the D is unclear. Germline V gene sequence: CDR1 MDHEN, CDR2 SYDVKM. V lost 2 bases and J 0 bases, leaving 8 bases between the germline ends. This CDR3 contains 15 residues. CDR3 sequence (DNA): TGTGCCAGCAGTTTAGGCGGTAGCTCCTACAATGAGCAGTTCTTC. Translation gives CASSLGGSSYNEQFF.

A single count supports this clone. The rearrangement joins TRBV12-3 or TRBV12-4 to TRBJ2-5; D remains unclear. The ends were cut back, 7 bases at V and 5 bases at J, with 8 bases in the middle. The CDR3 totals 11 residues. CDR3 loop: CASTIRETQYF. CDR3 in DNA: TGTGCCAGCACTATTAGGGAGACCCAGTACTTC.

The chain carries TRBV15 and TRBJ1-2, with D perhaps TRBD1 (5 bases). Trimming took 0 bases from V and 7 from J, leaving 12 bases between them. The germline V gene has CDR1 LNHNV and CDR2 YYDKDF (reference sequence). The CDR3 has 14 amino acids. The CDR3 nucleotides are TGTGCCACCAGCAGAGATCTTGGGGCGGGTGGCTACACCTTC. It translates to CATSRDLGAGGYTF.

The chain joins TRBV12-5 to TRBJ1-5, with a weak D call TRBD1 (5 bases). The CDR3 totals 15 residues. The germline CDR1 and CDR2 sequences are LGHNT and FRNRAP. Trimming removed 2 bases from V and 0 bases from J, with 8 bases in between. The CDR3 sequence: CASGLSGLSNQPQHF. In DNA form, the CDR3 reads TGTGCTAGTGGTTTGTCAGGGCTTAGCAATCAGCCCCAGCATTTT.

This chain links TRBV4-2 with TRBJ2-5; a possible D gene is TRBD2 (7 bases). Trimming stripped 0 bases from V and 5 bases from J, with 16 bases between. This CDR3 comprises 16 residues. Germline CDR1 and CDR2: LGHNA and YNFKEQ. The CDR3 loop reads CASSQDVGGPRETQYF. The CDR3 bases are TGTGCCAGCAGCCAAGATGTGGGGGGGCCTCGGGAGACCCAGTACTTC.

The chain employs TRBV12-3 or TRBV12-4 and TRBJ1-5, with D uncertain. This CDR3 is built from 13 residues. V was shortened by 6 bases and J by 3 bases, with 9 bases between the two germline ends. This CDR3 is CASSTQINQPQHF. DNA for the CDR3: TGTGCCAGCAGCACACAAATCAATCAGCCCCAGCATTTT.